The clone carrying this TCR beta chain was detected many times. This specimen belongs to a study of identical twins. One entry per CDR3 protein, called by TCRdb with MiXCR from the 5' RACE reads. The sample has fewer than 250,000 distinct CDR3 sequences, approximately 7% seen once. V dropped 8 bases and J dropped 12; count of bases not matched to a gene: 18. This CDR3 contains 15 residues. Per germline, CDR1 MRHNA and CDR2 SNTAGT. The same sample was also used in a study of yellow fever vaccine responses in identical twins.

Sequenced input: memory (CD45RO+) T cells sorted from blood. The rearrangement joins TRBV6-4 to TRBJ2-1, with TRBD2 matching 8 bases. The sequence was obtained from a woman between 18 and 30 years old in good health. In DNA, the CDR3 is TGTGCCAGCGAGCCCGGGGCGGGGGGTACAAGTCGGCAGTTCTTC. This encodes CASEPGAGGTSRQFF.